Listed below are T cell receptor beta chains from one sample, sequenced in a study of radiation and T cells in renal cell carcinoma. The repertoire was sequenced with immunoSEQ multiplex PCR; TCRdb's copy has only in-frame clones and lacks some. The table includes roughly 170,000 clones, about 85% detected once. The material sequenced was blood, taken from a patient whose treatment included radiotherapy and nephrectomy. The receptors were gathered from a woman between 45 and 65 years old with renal cell carcinoma. Each CDR3 is given with its conserved first and last residue. The order of the fields is J gene, D gene, clone size, V gene, CDR3 DNA, CDR3 protein. The D gene is left open where the match is weak. The listing skips clone size in some rows; elsewhere it reads once, few, many or a size class.

>TRBJ1-3|-|once|TRBV7-3
TGTGCCAGCAGCTTAGGGGCTGGAAACACCATATATTTT
CASSLGAGNTIYF
>TRBJ1-5|-|-|TRBV30
TGTGCCTGGAGTAGGGGCCGGAGCAATCAGCCCCAGCATTTT
CAWSRGRSNQPQHF
>TRBJ2-7|-|once|TRBV6-5
TGTGCCAGCAGTTACAATCGTGCCTACGAGCAGTACTTC
CASSYNRAYEQYF
>TRBJ2-3|TRBD2|-|TRBV29-1
TGCAGCGTTTCAACTAGCGGGGCTCTAAATACGCAGTATTTT
CSVSTSGALNTQYF
>TRBJ2-1|-|once|TRBV5-1
TGCGCCAGCAGCTTGACGAACGGGAATCGGGGCGGTGAGCAGTTCTTC
CASSLTNGNRGGEQFF
>TRBJ2-7|TRBD1|-|TRBV7-9
TGTGCCAGCAGCTTCCGGACAGGGGGTGGTCCCTACGAGCAGTACTTC
CASSFRTGGGPYEQYF
>TRBJ1-5|-|-|TRBV5-4
TGTGCCAGCAGCTTGGACAGGGTACAGCCCCAGCATTTT
CASSLDRVQPQHF
>TRBJ1-1|-|-|TRBV6-1
TGTGCCAGCAGTGCCACAGGGAACACTGAAGCTTTCTTT
CASSATGNTEAFF
>TRBJ1-4|-|-|TRBV4-2
TGTGCCAGCAGCCAAAGTTCCCACGCGGAAAAACTGTTTTTT
CASSQSSHAEKLFF
>TRBJ1-2|-|-|TRBV5-1
TGCGCCAGCAGAAAGGACACATCTAACTATGGCTACACCTTC
CASRKDTSNYGYTF
>TRBJ1-5|-|-|TRBV7-2
TGTGCCAGCAGCTACAGGAATCAGCCCCAGCATTTT
CASSYRNQPQHF